The subject of this entry is one T cell receptor beta chain. The data belong to a study of cytotoxic CD8 clonotypes in ibrutinib-treated CLL. V was cut by 2 bases and J by 0 bases, with 14 bases left in between. The germline V gene encodes CDR1 WSHSY and CDR2 SAAADI. The length of the CDR3 is 17 residues. Here immunoSEQ multiplex PCR was the method, and the copy in TCRdb shows in-frame clones only, minus some. The table has about 310,000 clones, more than 65% seen once; the top ten hold 6.5% to 8.5%. The V gene is TRBV10-2, the J gene TRBJ1-5; D is uncertain. The sequence was collected from a human donor with chronic lymphocytic leukemia. This material consisted of PBMCs, taken before ibrutinib treatment. The CDR3 reads CASSEGTGVYSNQPQHF. The CDR3, as DNA: TGCGCCAGCAGTGAGGGCACTGGGGTTTATAGCAATCAGCCCCAGCATTTT.